The sequence of this TCR beta chain was determined in a study of T cell repertoires in cytomegalovirus infection. Findings and limits, study-wide: It was HLA-C-restricted CMV-specific TCR beta clonotypes that dominated the response ex vivo.

TCRdb analysed the reads with MiXCR anew, one entry per CDR3 protein. The table includes more than 90,000 distinct CDR3 sequences, over 9% detected once. The CDR3 contains 14 residues. CDR1 SEHNR and CDR2 FQNEAQ come from the germline V gene (reference sequence). With 2 bases removed from V and 6 bases from J, the gap between germline ends came to 11 bases. There are many counts of this clonotype. Its antigen is not known. Sequencing used PBMCs, sequenced either directly or after in vitro stimulation (not recorded which). The chain joins TRBV7-9 to TRBJ2-1, with TRBD1 as a possible D gene (5 bases). The sequence was obtained from a human donor in good health (CMV status not recorded). Some clones in this sample may be carry-over from other donors' samples. DNA for the CDR3: TGTGCCAGCAGCTTACTGGGGCAGGCCAATGAGCAGTTCTTC. It specifies CASSLLGQANEQFF. The full variable domain, its missing parts supplied by reference TRBV7-9 and TRBJ2-1, is DTGVSQNPRHKITKRGQNVTFRCDPISEHNRLYWYRQTLGQGPEFLTYFQNEAQLEKSRLLSDRFSAERPKGSFSTLEIQRTEQGDSAMYLCASSLLGQANEQFFGPGTRLTVL.